This T cell receptor beta chain was captured in a study of cytomegalovirus exposure and HLA in healthy donors. Overall study results and limits: From TCR beta sequences, most subjects' HLA-A and HLA-B alleles were reportedly predicted accurately. Most observed TCR sequences were rare, whereas some public TCRs were detected in many donors.

The CDR3 totals 15 residues. From germline, CDR1 is MDHEN and CDR2 SYDVKM. The trim removed 10 bases at V and 5 bases at J, leaving 12 bases unmatched. This clone was counted only a few times. Its antigen is undetermined. With 60 Vbeta and 13 Jbeta primers, the PCR was carried out. TCRdb keeps only in-frame clones here, not all; method: immunoSEQ multiplex PCR. The sample has some 150,000 clones, under 80% seen once; the top ten hold around 3.2%. The chain uses TRBV28 and TRBJ1-5; TRBD1 aligns across 9 bases. Sequenced input: PBMCs. This clonotype originated in a female donor in good health and CMV-seronegative. The chain's CDR3 is CATKQGALPDQPQHF. CDR3 in DNA: TGTGCCACCAAACAGGGGGCCCTTCCCGATCAGCCCCAGCATTTT.